A single sample is the source of the 10 T cell receptor beta chains below, sequenced in a study of regulatory T cells in long-lasting Graves disease. TCR beta libraries were built with iRepertoire HTBI primers and Arm-PCR of CDR3 regions. TCRdb independently ran MiXCR on the multiplex PCR reads; one entry per CDR3 protein. Seen here are a few hundred thousand distinct CDR3 sequences, about 25% observed once, and the top ten hold over 25%. The sample's time point: persistent/refractory GD, antithyroid drugs over 5 years with positive TRAb. PBMCs were the source of the RNA used for TCR sequencing. The starting material was peripheral blood mononuclear cells (PBMCs), obtained when the disease was refractory, from a patient treated with antithyroid drugs. The receptors originated from a female donor with Graves disease.

This clonotype was recorded many times. V usage is TRBV28 and J usage is TRBJ1-2, with D uncertain. The CDR3 spans 12 residues. The V and J ends lost 8 bases and 5 bases respectively, with 12 bases between them. Germline CDR1 reads MDHEN; CDR2 reads SYDVKM. The CDR3 bases are TGTGCCAGCGCTGACAAGGATTATGGCTACACCTTC. It yields the protein CASADKDYGYTF.

This clonotype was seen only once. The chain recombines TRBV6-5 with TRBJ2-1, with 9 bases that match TRBD1. CDR1 is MNHEY and CDR2 is SVGAGI in the germline V gene. V was clipped by 4 bases and J by 6 bases; unmatched bases: 13. The CDR3 spans 17 residues. The CDR3 reads CASSWYGFGTGRNEQFF. DNA for the CDR3: TGTGCCAGCAGTTGGTATGGTTTCGGGACAGGGCGCAATGAGCAGTTCTTC.

This clonotype was seen once. The chain has TRBV6-2 or TRBV6-3 and TRBJ2-6; weak D call: TRBD2 (7 bases). Germline CDR1 and CDR2: MNHEY and SVGEGT. The CDR3 spans 17 residues. With 6 bases removed from V and 0 bases from J, the gap between germline ends came to 15 bases. The CDR3 sequence: CASRRPGGDSGANVLTF. In nucleotides, the CDR3 is TGTGCCAGCAGGCGGCCGGGGGGCGACTCTGGGGCCAACGTCCTGACTTTC.

There are a few counts of this clonotype. The chain employs TRBV7-9 and TRBJ2-5; D gene ambiguous. Germline CDR1 reads SEHNR; CDR2 reads FQNEAQ (reference sequence). Trimming pared 3 bases from V and 5 bases from J, leaving 13 bases between. The CDR3 length is 14 residues. This CDR3 reads CASSLYSEWETQYF. In DNA form, the CDR3 reads TGTGCCAGCAGCTTGTACAGCGAGTGGGAGACCCAGTACTTC. The variable domain in full, completed from reference TRBV7-9 and TRBJ2-5, reads DTGVSQNPRHKITKRGQNVTFRCDPISEHNRLYWYRQTLGQGPEFLTYFQNEAQLEKSRLLSDRFSAERPKGSFSTLEIQRTEQGDSAMYLCASSLYSEWETQYFGPGTRLLVL.

This clonotype was recorded many times. This chain uses TRBV12-3 or TRBV12-4 with TRBJ1-1; no clear D gene. CDR3 length equals 10 residues. Trimming removed 8 bases from V and 1 base from J, with 2 bases in between. CDR3 region: CASGNTEAFF. The CDR3 coding sequence is TGTGCCAGCGGGAACACTGAAGCTTTCTTT.

This clonotype has a count of ten or more. J is TRBJ2-5 and V is TRBV28, with a weak D call TRBD2 (6 bases). Germline lookup yields CDR1 MDHEN and CDR2 SYDVKM. The CDR3 length is 16 residues. V was pared by 3 bases and J by 3 bases, with 17 bases between. CDR3 in DNA: TGTGCCAGCAGTTTGCCCGGGACTTACCAGGAAGAGACCCAGTACTTC. Translated: CASSLPGTYQEETQYF.

A few counts support this clonotype. The chain carries TRBV29-1 and TRBJ2-7; 10 positions agree with TRBD2. V gave up 3 bases and J gave up 2 bases; unmatched junction bases: 1. Germline V gene data show CDR1 as SQVTM and CDR2 as ANQGSEA. The CDR3 sequence is 13 residues long. CDR3 sequence reads: CSVDLAGAYEQYF. CDR3 sequence (DNA): TGCAGCGTTGACCTAGCGGGAGCCTACGAGCAGTACTTC.

This chain uses TRBV29-1 with TRBJ2-7; D is undetermined. Germline V lookup: CDR1 SQVTM, CDR2 ANQGSEA. V was shortened by 4 bases and J by 2 bases, with 9 bases between the two germline ends. CDR3 length: 12 amino acids. CDR3 coding DNA: TGCAGCGTTGGACACTATGCCTACGAGCAGTACTTC. As protein: CSVGHYAYEQYF.

This clonotype was recorded at least ten times. CDR3 bases: TGTGCCAGCAGCTTAGAGACCCTAAGGACTAGCGGGACCTTCTACGAGCAGTACTTC. Its protein product is CASSLETLRTSGTFYEQYF. The V gene is TRBV7-8, the J gene TRBJ2-7; 12 bases line up with TRBD2. Per germline, CDR1 SGHVS and CDR2 FQNEAQ. The CDR3 contains 19 residues. After removal of 1 base from V and 3 bases from J, the junction contained 13 bases not matched to a gene.

This clonotype was seen a few times. The rearrangement uses TRBV9 and TRBJ1-3, with a weak D call TRBD1 (5 bases). CDR1 and CDR2 (germline): SGDLS, YYNGEE. The CDR3 sequence is 14 residues long. With 0 bases removed from V and 3 bases from J, the gap between germline ends came to 7 bases. This chain's CDR3 is CASSVDRLGNTIYF. The DNA for the CDR3 is TGTGCCAGCAGCGTAGACAGGCTTGGAAACACCATATATTTT.